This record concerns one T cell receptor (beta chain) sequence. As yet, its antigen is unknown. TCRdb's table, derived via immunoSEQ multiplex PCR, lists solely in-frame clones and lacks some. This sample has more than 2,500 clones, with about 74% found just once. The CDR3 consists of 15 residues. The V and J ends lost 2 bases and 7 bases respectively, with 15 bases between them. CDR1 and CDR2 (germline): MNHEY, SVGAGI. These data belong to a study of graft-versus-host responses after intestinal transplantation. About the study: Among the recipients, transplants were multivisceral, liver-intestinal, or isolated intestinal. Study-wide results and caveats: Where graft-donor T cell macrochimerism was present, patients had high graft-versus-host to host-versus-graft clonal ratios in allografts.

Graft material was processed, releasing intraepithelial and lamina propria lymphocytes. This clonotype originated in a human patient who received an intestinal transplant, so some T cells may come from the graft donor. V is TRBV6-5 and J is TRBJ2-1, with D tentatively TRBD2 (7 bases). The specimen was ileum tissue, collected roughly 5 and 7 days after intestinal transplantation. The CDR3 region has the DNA TGTGCCAGCAGTTACGAAAGGGGGGGAGGGAATGAGCAGTTCTTC. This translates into CASSYERGGGNEQFF.